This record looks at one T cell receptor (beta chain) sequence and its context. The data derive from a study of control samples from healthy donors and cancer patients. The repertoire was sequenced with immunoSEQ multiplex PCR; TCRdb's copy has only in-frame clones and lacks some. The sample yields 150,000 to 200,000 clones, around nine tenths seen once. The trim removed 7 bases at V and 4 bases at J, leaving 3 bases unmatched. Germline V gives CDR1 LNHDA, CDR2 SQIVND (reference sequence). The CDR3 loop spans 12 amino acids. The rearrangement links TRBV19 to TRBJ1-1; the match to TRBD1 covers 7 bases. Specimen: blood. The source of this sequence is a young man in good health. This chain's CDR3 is CASMTGRTEAFF. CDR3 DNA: TGTGCCAGTATGACAGGGCGCACTGAAGCTTTCTTT.